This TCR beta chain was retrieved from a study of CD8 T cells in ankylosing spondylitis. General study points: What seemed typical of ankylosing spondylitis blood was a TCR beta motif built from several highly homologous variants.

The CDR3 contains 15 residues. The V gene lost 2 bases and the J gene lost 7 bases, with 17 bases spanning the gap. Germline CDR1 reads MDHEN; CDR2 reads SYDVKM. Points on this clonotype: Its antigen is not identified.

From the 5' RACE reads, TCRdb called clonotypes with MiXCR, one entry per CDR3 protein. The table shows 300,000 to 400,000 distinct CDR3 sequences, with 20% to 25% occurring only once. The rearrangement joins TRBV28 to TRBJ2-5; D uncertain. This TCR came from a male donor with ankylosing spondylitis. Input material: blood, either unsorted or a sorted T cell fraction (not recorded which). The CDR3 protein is CASSLLPERLSTQYF. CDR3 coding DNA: TGTGCCAGCAGTTTACTCCCCGAGCGCCTGTCGACCCAGTACTTC.